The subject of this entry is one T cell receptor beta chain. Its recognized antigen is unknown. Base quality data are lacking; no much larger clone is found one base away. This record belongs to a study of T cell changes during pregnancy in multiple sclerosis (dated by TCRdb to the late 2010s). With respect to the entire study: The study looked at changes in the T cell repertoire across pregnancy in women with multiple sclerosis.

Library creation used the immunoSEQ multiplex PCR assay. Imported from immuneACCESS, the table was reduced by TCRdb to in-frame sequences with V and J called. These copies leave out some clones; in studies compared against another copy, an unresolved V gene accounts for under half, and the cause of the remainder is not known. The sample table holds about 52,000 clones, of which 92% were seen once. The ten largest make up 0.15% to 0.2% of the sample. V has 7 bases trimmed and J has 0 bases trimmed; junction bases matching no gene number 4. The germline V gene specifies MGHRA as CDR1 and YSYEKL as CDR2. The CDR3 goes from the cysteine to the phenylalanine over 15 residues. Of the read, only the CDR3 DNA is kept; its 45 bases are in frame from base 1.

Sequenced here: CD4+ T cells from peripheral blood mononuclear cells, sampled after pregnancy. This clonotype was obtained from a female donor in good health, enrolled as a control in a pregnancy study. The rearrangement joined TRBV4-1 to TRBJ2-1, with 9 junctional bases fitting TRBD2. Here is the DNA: TGCGCCAGCAATAGGGGACTAGCCTCCTACAATGAGCAGTTCTTC. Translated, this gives CASNRGLASYNEQFF.